These 29 T cell receptor beta chains came from one sample sequenced in a study of blood T cells in healthy people across ages. The second PCR ran about 6 to 11 cycles with a sample-barcoded 5' primer and J-beta primers. MiXCR, run by TCRdb on the 5' RACE reads, gives a single entry per CDR3 protein. The sample records approximately 690,000 distinct CDR3 sequences, roughly 58% being singletons. Material: blood. All receptors come from a man in his sixties in good health.

CDR3 sequence reads: CSARTGMDYGYTF. For the CDR3, the DNA is TGCAGCGCTAGGACAGGGATGGACTATGGCTACACCTTC. V gene TRBV29-1 combines with J gene TRBJ1-2; 8 positions agree with TRBD1. Germline trimming cut 7 bases from V and 3 bases from J; bases unmatched to any gene: 7. The CDR3 spans 13 residues. Germline CDR1 reads SQVTM; CDR2 reads ANQGSEA.

The V and J genes are TRBV25-1 and TRBJ1-2, with TRBD1 identical over 8 bases. The germline gives CDR1 MGHDK, CDR2 SYGVNS. This CDR3 spans 16 amino acids. Trimming took 1 base from V and 7 from J; bases not matched to a gene: 11. The CDR3 region is CASSELGDRGVSGYTF. The CDR3 coding sequence is TGTGCCAGCAGTGAATTGGGTGACAGGGGAGTCTCTGGCTACACCTTC.

The chain uses TRBV6-5 and TRBJ1-1; 10 positions agree with TRBD1. The CDR3 runs 14 residues. V trimming: 7 bases; J trimming: 7 bases; junction bases outside the gene matches: 9. Germline CDR1 and CDR2: MNHEY and SVGAGI. In nucleotides, the CDR3 is TGTGCCAGCACCAAACGAAGGGACAGGGGTGAAGCTTTCTTT. Its translation is CASTKRRDRGEAFF.

The chain uses TRBV9 and TRBJ2-3, with 7 positions matching TRBD2. The CDR3 runs to 15 residues. V gave up 3 bases and J gave up 2 bases; unmatched junction bases: 6. In germline, CDR1 is SGDLS, CDR2 YYNGEE. The CDR3 DNA is TGTGCCAGCAGCGCCCGGGACTACCCCACAGATACGCAGTATTTT. Its protein is CASSARDYPTDTQYF. The full variable domain, completed using reference TRBV9 and TRBJ2-3, is DSGVTQTPKHLITATGQRVTLRCSPRSGDLSVYWYQQSLDQGLQFLIQYYNGEERAKGNILERFSAQQFPDLHSELNLSSLELGDSALYFCASSARDYPTDTQYFGPGTRLTVL.

This chain connects TRBV27 to TRBJ1-1; D is possibly TRBD1 (5 bases). This CDR3 spans 13 amino acids. Looked up from germline, CDR1 is MNHEY and CDR2 is SMNVEV (reference sequence). V lost 5 bases to trimming and J lost 7 bases, with 14 bases between them. In DNA form, the CDR3 reads TGTGCCAGCAGTCCGCATTGGGGGGGTGAAGCTTTCTTT. This translates into CASSPHWGGEAFF.

The chain employs TRBV25-1 and TRBJ1-1, with D perhaps matching TRBD1 (6 bases). The ends were cut back, 7 bases at V and 1 base at J, with 10 bases in the middle. The CDR3 runs 13 residues. Germline V gene data show CDR1 as MGHDK and CDR2 as SYGVNS. This CDR3 is CASKGGPNTEAFF. The CDR3, as DNA: TGTGCCAGCAAGGGGGGGCCGAACACTGAAGCTTTCTTT. Combining the CDR3 with reference TRBV25-1 and TRBJ1-1 gives the whole variable domain EADIYQTPRYLVIGTGKKITLECSQTMGHDKMYWYQQDPGMELHLIHYSYGVNSTEKGDLSSESTVSRIRTEHFPLTLESARPSHTSQYLCASKGGPNTEAFFGQGTRLTVV.

The chain recombines TRBV15 with TRBJ2-6; no reliable D call. The CDR3 length is 17 residues. The germline gives CDR1 LNHNV, CDR2 YYDKDF (reference sequence). The ends were cut back, 0 bases at V and 0 bases at J, with 9 bases in the middle. The CDR3 DNA follows: TGTGCCACCAGCAGAGATCTGGAAAACTCTGGGGCCAACGTCCTGACTTTC. Translating gives CATSRDLENSGANVLTF.

The V call is TRBV20-1, the J call TRBJ1-5; 9 positions match TRBD1. This CDR3 has 14 amino acids. The trim removed 5 bases at V and 3 bases at J, leaving 5 bases unmatched. Per germline, CDR1 DFQATT and CDR2 SNEGSKA (reference sequence). As DNA, the CDR3 is TGCAGTGCTGCCGGGACAGGGCACAATCAGCCCCAGCATTTT. This codes for CSAAGTGHNQPQHF.

This clonotype was seen a few times. The chain has TRBV7-9 and TRBJ2-5; the D is unclear. This CDR3 is built from 11 residues. V gave up 2 bases and J gave up 8 bases, with 6 bases separating them. The germline CDR1 and CDR2 sequences are SEHNR and FQNEAQ (reference sequence). CDR3 nucleotides: TGTGCCAGCAGCTTAAGTGTCACCCAGTACTTC. Protein product: CASSLSVTQYF. Looking up the rest from reference TRBV7-9 and TRBJ2-5 gives the full variable domain: DTGVSQNPRHKITKRGQNVTFRCDPISEHNRLYWYRQTLGQGPEFLTYFQNEAQLEKSRLLSDRFSAERPKGSFSTLEIQRTEQGDSAMYLCASSLSVTQYFGPGTRLLVL.

This clonotype was detected a few times. This sequence joins TRBV12-3 or TRBV12-4 and TRBJ1-4; tentatively, D is TRBD1 (6 bases). The CDR3 is 15 residues long. The V gene lost 3 bases and the J gene lost 7 bases, with 15 bases spanning the gap. The CDR3 sequence is CASSFSRTDREKLFF. The CDR3 region has the DNA TGTGCCAGCAGTTTCTCGAGGACAGATCGTGAAAAACTGTTTTTT.

This chain connects TRBV12-3 or TRBV12-4 to TRBJ1-2; 9 bases are a match to TRBD1. V gave up 6 bases and J gave up 7 bases; unmatched junction bases: 6. This CDR3 has 13 amino acids. The CDR3 nucleotides are TGTGCCAGCAGCCCCGGGACAGGGTTTGGCTACACCTTC. Its translation is CASSPGTGFGYTF.

As DNA, the CDR3 is TGTGCCAGCAGTGGACTAGCGGACACAGATACGCAGTATTTT. The encoded protein is CASSGLADTDTQYF. The V and J genes are TRBV28 and TRBJ2-3; 10 bases agree with TRBD2. Trimming at V came to 5 bases and at J to 2 bases, leaving 1 base not matched to a gene. Germline V gives CDR1 MDHEN, CDR2 SYDVKM. This CDR3 has 14 amino acids.

In its sample, this clonotype was seen a few times. This sequence joins TRBV7-2 and TRBJ2-1; no clear D. The germline V and J ends were trimmed by 2 bases and 5 bases, with 4 bases remaining between them. CDR1 is SGHTA and CDR2 is FQGNSA in the germline V gene. The CDR3 contains 12 residues. The CDR3 sequence: CASSLYNNEQFF. The CDR3 nucleotides are TGTGCCAGCAGCTTATACAACAATGAGCAGTTCTTC.

This clonotype was seen ten or more times. Its ends do not fully match the called genes, so a read error is possible. The chain joins TRBV5-1 to TRBJ1-2, with 9 bases lining up with TRBD1. The CDR3 consists of 14 residues. In germline, CDR1 is SGHRS, CDR2 YFSETQ. The CDR3 DNA sequence: TGTGCCAGCAGCTTAGGACAGGGGAACTATGGCTACACCTTC. Its translation is CASSLGQGNYGYTF. Using reference TRBV5-1 and TRBJ1-2 for the parts outside the CDR3, the full variable domain is KAGVTQTPRYLIKTRGQQVTLSCSPISGHRSVSWYQQTPGQGLQFLFEYFSETQRNKGNFPGRFSGRQFSNSRSEMNVSTLELGDSALYLCASSLGQGNYGYTFGSGTRLTVV.

The chain carries TRBV6-2 or TRBV6-3 and TRBJ2-7; TRBD2 is a possible D gene (5 bases). The CDR3 totals 13 residues. Trimming left V 4 bases short and J 3 bases short, with 10 bases between. The V gene's germline CDR1 is MNHEY and CDR2 SVGEGT. CDR3 sequence (DNA): TGTGCCAGCAGTTGGTCAGGAGGCTACGAGCAGTACTTC. It is translated as CASSWSGGYEQYF.

The V gene is TRBV6-5, the J gene TRBJ2-5; 8 bases are a match to TRBD1. The CDR3 sequence is 18 residues long. The ends lost 0 bases at V and 5 bases at J; junction bases unmatched: 14. The germline gives CDR1 MNHEY, CDR2 SVGAGI. CDR3 sequence reads: CASSYSTKGAAGGETQYF. The CDR3 bases are TGTGCCAGCAGTTACTCGACGAAAGGGGCGGCAGGGGGCGAGACCCAGTACTTC.

As regards this clonotype: One end of the junction is discordant with germline, which a read error may explain. This chain links TRBV14 with TRBJ1-2; 7 nucleotides agree with TRBD1. The CDR3 totals 15 residues. Germline-derived CDR1 and CDR2 are SGHDN and FVKESK. CDR3 DNA: TGTGCCAGCAGCCCGAGGACAGGCCATCTTTATGGCCACACCTTC. Protein product: CASSPRTGHLYGHTF.

This clonotype has more than one count but fewer than ten. This chain links TRBV20-1 with TRBJ2-1; TRBD1 aligns across 11 bases. The CDR3 contains 16 residues. The V segment lost 4 bases and the J segment 5 bases; nucleotides outside the gene matches: 10. Germline V gene data show CDR1 as DFQATT and CDR2 as SNEGSKA (reference sequence). As DNA, the CDR3 is TGCAGTGCTATAGGGTTGGGGACAGGGGGGAACAATGAGCAGTTCTTC. It codes for CSAIGLGTGGNNEQFF.

The CDR3 DNA reads as TGTGCCAGCAGTTATTCGTGCAGGGGGCTTCATGGTTACTATGGCTACACCTTC. This codes for CASSYSCRGLHGYYGYTF. V usage is TRBV6-9 and J usage is TRBJ1-2; 8 positions agree with TRBD1. The ends lost 0 bases at V and 3 bases at J; junction bases unmatched: 12. CDR3 length: 18 amino acids. Per germline, CDR1 MNHGY and CDR2 SVAAGI.

This rearrangement joins TRBV27 to TRBJ2-3; possible D gene TRBD1, 5 bases. Germline CDR1 MNHEY, CDR2 SMNVEV (reference sequence). This CDR3 region has 15 residues. The V end lost 11 bases, the J end lost 2 bases, and 20 bases lay between the germline ends. The CDR3 protein is CAVTAWGANTDTQYF. The CDR3 DNA follows: TGTGCCGTTACGGCGTGGGGCGCAAACACAGATACGCAGTATTTT.

The chain couples TRBV20-1 to TRBJ2-3; weak D call: TRBD2 (7 bases). The germline V and J ends were trimmed by 2 bases and 6 bases, with 12 bases remaining between them. In germline, CDR1 is DFQATT, CDR2 SNEGSKA (reference sequence). The CDR3 covers 13 residues. CDR3 sequence reads: CSARQGGGDTQYF. DNA of the CDR3: TGCAGTGCTAGACAGGGAGGGGGGGATACGCAGTATTTT.

CDR3 loop: CASREQGASYNSPLHF. The CDR3 DNA follows: TGCGCCAGCAGGGAACAGGGGGCATCCTATAATTCACCCCTCCACTTT. The gene calls are TRBV5-1 and TRBJ1-6; 9 bases map to TRBD1. The germline gives CDR1 SGHRS, CDR2 YFSETQ. The junction had 4 bases not matched to a gene; V was cut back by 5 bases and J by 1 base. The length of the CDR3 is 16 residues.

This clonotype occurred a few times. This chain connects TRBV7-2 to TRBJ1-2, with unresolved D. Germline V gene sequence: CDR1 SGHTA, CDR2 FQGNSA. V lost 1 base to trimming and J lost 0 bases, with 6 bases between them. This CDR3 is 14 amino acids long. The CDR3 protein is CASSLGLANYGYTF. CDR3 coding DNA: TGTGCCAGCAGCTTAGGACTGGCTAACTATGGCTACACCTTC.

The V gene is TRBV18, the J gene TRBJ2-4, with 7 bases aligning to TRBD1. Germline V gene data show CDR1 as KGHSH and CDR2 as LQKENI. The V and J ends lost 1 base and 7 bases, in that order; junction bases with no gene match: 10. The CDR3 extends over 16 amino acids. The CDR3 DNA follows: TGTGCCAGCTCACCACAGGTGACAGGGAGTGTGAACATTCAGTACTTC. Amino acid sequence: CASSPQVTGSVNIQYF.

The chain recombines TRBV28 with TRBJ1-2; maybe TRBD1 (6 bases). Trimming shortened V by 4 bases and J by 6 bases, and 15 bases separated the two germline ends. CDR1 MDHEN and CDR2 SYDVKM come from the germline V gene. CDR3 length: 14 amino acids. CDR3 nucleotide sequence: TGTGCCAGCAGTTACCCCGGACAGTACGATGGCTACACCTTC. Its protein is CASSYPGQYDGYTF.

This clonotype showed up just a few times. The chain is built from TRBV20-1 and TRBJ2-5; 7 bases line up with TRBD2. The germline CDR1 and CDR2 sequences are DFQATT and SNEGSKA (reference sequence). The CDR3 has 14 residues. V dropped 3 bases and J dropped 0; count of bases not matched to a gene: 4. The CDR3 region is CSASPGGNQETQYF. As DNA, the CDR3 is TGCAGTGCTAGTCCCGGGGGGAACCAAGAGACCCAGTACTTC.

The V and J genes are TRBV4-1 and TRBJ2-3; the match to TRBD1 covers 9 bases. Germline V gene lookup returns CDR1 MGHRA and CDR2 YSYEKL. The CDR3 totals 15 residues. V trimming: 4 bases; J trimming: 3 bases; junction bases outside the gene matches: 5. For the CDR3, the DNA is TGCGCCAGCAGCCGAGGACAGGGGATAACAGATACGCAGTATTTT. Residues: CASSRGQGITDTQYF.

This chain links TRBV9 with TRBJ2-1; 11 bases are shared with TRBD2. The CDR3 length is 15 residues. Looked up from germline, CDR1 is SGDLS and CDR2 is YYNGEE. J gave up 5 bases and V 0 bases, and 1 base lay outside the gene matches. The CDR3 DNA sequence: TGTGCCAGCAGCGTAGAGGGACTAGCGGACAATGAGCAGTTCTTC. Translating it yields CASSVEGLADNEQFF.

This chain connects TRBV12-3 or TRBV12-4 to TRBJ2-1; 15 bases are shared with TRBD2. V shed 5 bases and J 10 bases; nucleotides not matched to a gene: 15. CDR3 length: 18 residues. In DNA form, the CDR3 reads TGTGCCAGCAGTACTGGGACTAGCGGGGGGTTCCCCATAAGAGAGCAGTTCTTC. Encoded protein: CASSTGTSGGFPIREQFF.